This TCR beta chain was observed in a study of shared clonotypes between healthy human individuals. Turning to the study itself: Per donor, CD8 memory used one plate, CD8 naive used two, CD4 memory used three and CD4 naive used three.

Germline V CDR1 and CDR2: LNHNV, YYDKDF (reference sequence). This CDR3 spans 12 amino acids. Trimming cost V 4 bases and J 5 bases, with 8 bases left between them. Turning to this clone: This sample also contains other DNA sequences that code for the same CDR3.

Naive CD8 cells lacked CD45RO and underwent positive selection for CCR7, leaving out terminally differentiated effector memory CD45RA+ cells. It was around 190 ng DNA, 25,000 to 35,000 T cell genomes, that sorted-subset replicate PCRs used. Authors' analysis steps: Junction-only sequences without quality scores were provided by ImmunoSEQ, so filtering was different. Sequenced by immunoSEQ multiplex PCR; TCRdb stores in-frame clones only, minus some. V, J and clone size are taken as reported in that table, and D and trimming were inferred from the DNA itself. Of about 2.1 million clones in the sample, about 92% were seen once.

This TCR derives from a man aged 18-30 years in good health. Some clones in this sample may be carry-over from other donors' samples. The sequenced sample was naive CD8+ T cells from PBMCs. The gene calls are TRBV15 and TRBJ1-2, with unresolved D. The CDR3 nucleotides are TGTGCCACCAGCATAAGAGGGTATGGCTACACCTTC. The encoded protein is CATSIRGYGYTF. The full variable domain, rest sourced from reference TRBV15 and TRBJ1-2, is DAMVIQNPRYQVTQFGKPVTLSCSQTLNHNVMYWYQQKSSQAPKLLFHYYDKDFNNEADTPDNFQSRRPNTSFCFLDIRSPGLGDTAMYLCATSIRGYGYTFGSGTRLTVV.